The clone carrying this T cell receptor beta chain was seen a few times. The antigen remains unidentified. Genes and germline are mouse. The read stops 4 residues short of the end of the CDR3; the missing end is completed from the germline J gene. cDNA prepared by RNA extraction and subsequent reverse transcription served as the template for sequencing. Sequencing used immunoSEQ multiplex PCR; TCRdb keeps in-frame clones, though not all of them. The sample contains 290,000 or so clones, none of them singletons. Cells from pooled cutaneous lymph nodes were sorted by CD4, CD8alpha, NKG2D, NKG2ACE and other markers. This record belongs to a study of CD8+ T cells in alopecia areata. Study-level information: Female C3H/HeJ mice aged roughly 6-11 weeks received skin from spontaneously alopecic C3H/HeJ graft donors aged 6-12 months.

Study outcomes and limitations: Lesional scalp, especially alopecia totalis/universalis, showed higher clonality than normal scalp. Researchers reported that TCR sharing among patients proved less clear than in mice, possibly HLA-linked. Sequenced scalp T cells also include alphabeta T cells resident in normal skin.

The CDR3 runs to 14 residues. Germline values: CDR1 LGHNA, CDR2 YNLKQL (reference sequence). The V end was cut by 4 bases, the J end by 0 bases, with 9 bases between. The origin of this receptor is a C3H/HeJ mouse with alopecia areata. Strain haplotype at MHC: H2-k. The rearrangement uses TRBV5 and TRBJ1-1; D remains unclear. Input material: CD4+ T cells sorted from a lymph node. CDR3 bases read: TGTGCCAGCAGCCCCCAGATTGCAAACACA. It specifies CASSPQIANT. The entire CDR3 protein reads CASSPQIANTEVFF.